Sequencing of this TCR delta chain was carried out in a study of fetal and pediatric gammadelta thymocytes (dated by TCRdb to 2022 to 2024). For context, the study as a whole: Previously published data and newly generated, unpublished data were combined in the bulk gammadelta thymocyte repertoires, which were used to strengthen a single-cell study of gammadelta thymocyte development. In total, the bulk gammadelta thymocyte repertoire set covered approximately 10 subjects, made up of 7 pediatric thymus donors and 3 fetal thymus donors. Previously published data (refs 27,28) and unpublished data were combined in the bulk gammadelta thymocyte repertoires. Bulk TCR repertoire data were included to raise the number of subjects and reinforce the CDR3 publicity analysis.

Here is what the overall study found, with its caveats: Compared with post-natal repertoires, fetal gammadelta thymocyte repertoires were previously reported to be enriched for TRDV2, TRGV8 and TRGV9 usage, low N additions and public CDR3s.

Sequencer: Illumina MiSeq. Concerning the study's data processing: For the publicity analysis, the Vgamma9Vdelta2 and nonVgamma9Vdelta2 bulk CDR3 files from each subject were merged to form one combined repertoire per subject. CDR3 publicity was scored from 0 to 19 by checking each amino acid sequence across 9 single-cell datasets and 9 to 11 bulk repertoires, using base R and dplyr. With CATT, TCRdb called clones again from the public reads; duplicate DNA rows were later joined. TCRdb, rather than the study authors, made the V and J calls. Present in this sample are roughly 640 delta-chain clones, roughly 29% of which were seen just once. The ten largest make up 24% of the sample. At the junction V is shortened by 3 bases and J by 0 bases; bases outside the gene matches: 5. Reading the germline V gene gives CDR1 GEAIGNYY and CDR2 EKD. The CDR3 spans 15 residues, from the cysteine through the phenylalanine. Only the CDR3 DNA stays, 45 bases, in frame from base 1.

Fetal thymuses were obtained in Singapore from elective pregnancy terminations carried out for socio-psychological reasons at roughly 14 to 22 weeks estimated gestational age. All fetuses were judged to be structurally normal by ultrasound prior to termination and by gross morphological examination after termination. For staining, thymocytes received Zombie NIR viability dye along with antibodies against CD3 (UCHT1), TCRgammadelta (11F2), TCRVgamma9 (IMMU360) and TCRVdelta2 (IMMU389). Bulk TRD and TRG CDR3 repertoires were generated separately from sorted Vgamma9Vdelta2 and nonVgamma9Vdelta2 gammadelta thymocytes of human fetal and pediatric thymuses. As previously described, thymic cell suspensions were prepared from both fetal and post-natal thymuses. Vgamma9Vdelta2 thymocytes were sorted as CD3+ gammadeltaTCR+ Vgamma9+ Vdelta2+ cells. Cell sorting was done on a FACS Aria III cell sorter (BD Biosciences).

The table lists this clone with a few counts. The specificity of this receptor is unknown. This probably arose from a read error, given a far larger clone one base away. The TCR comes from a human fetus. Recombination connected TRDV2 to TRDJ1, with 8 bases in between that match TRDD3. What was sequenced was Vgamma9Vdelta2 gamma-delta T cells from the thymus. This specimen's cell subset or site label, per the study, means: sorted CD3+gammadeltaTCR+Vgamma9+Vdelta2+ thymocytes. The CDR3 protein: CACDAVLGDTDKLIF. The DNA sequence is given as TGTGCCTGTGACGCCGTACTGGGGGACACCGATAAACTCATCTTT.